One and the same sample provided the 14 T cell receptor beta chains below, sequenced in a study of early T cells in non-severe SARS-CoV-2 infection. A single record per CDR3 protein comes from TCRdb applying MiXCR to the 5' RACE reads. The data show 70,000 or so distinct CDR3 sequences, 12% seen once. Sequenced: whole blood. The source is an adult who was a healthcare worker with PCR-confirmed SARS-CoV-2 infection or an uninfected control (not recorded which).

V and J are TRBV6-5 and TRBJ1-1; D possibly corresponds to TRBD1 (6 bases). The V end was cut by 8 bases, the J end by 3 bases, with 13 bases between. The CDR3 sequence is 13 residues long. CDR1 and CDR2 from the germline V gene are MNHEY and SVGAGI. The CDR3 coding sequence is TGTGCCAGCGCGAACCGACAGGACACTGAAGCTTTCTTT. Translating gives CASANRQDTEAFF.

This clonotype was observed at least ten times. V gene TRBV11-2 combines with J gene TRBJ1-1, with D possibly matching TRBD1 (5 bases). Germline values: CDR1 SGHAT, CDR2 FQNNGV. The V and J ends lost 5 bases and 11 bases respectively, with 15 bases between them. The CDR3 is 12 amino acids. The CDR3 reads CASSLVAGGAFF. CDR3 DNA sequence: TGTGCCAGCAGCCTAGTCGCCGGGGGTGCTTTCTTT. The full variable domain, rest sourced from reference TRBV11-2 and TRBJ1-1, is EAGVAQSPRYKIIEKRQSVAFWCNPISGHATLYWYQQILGQGPKLLIQFQNNGVVDDSQLPKDRFSAERLKGVDSTLKIQPAKLEDSAVYLCASSLVAGGAFFGQGTRLTVV.

This clonotype was counted ten times or more. The chain joins TRBV5-6 to TRBJ2-3; the D is unclear. Germline assignment: CDR1 SGHDT and CDR2 YYEEEE. The V and J ends lost 3 bases and 7 bases respectively, with 6 bases between them. The CDR3 spans 11 residues. Here the CDR3 DNA reads TGTGCCAGCAGCTCGGTGAATACGCAGTATTTT. Its translation is CASSSVNTQYF.

This clonotype has only a few counts. The V gene is TRBV10-2, the J gene TRBJ2-7, with D maybe TRBD1 (7 bases). Looked up from germline, CDR1 is WSHSY and CDR2 is SAAADI. V lost 9 bases and J lost 1, with 13 bases in between. The CDR3 covers 13 residues. CDR3 DNA sequence: TGCGCCAGTAGAGCAGGGGGGTCCTACGAGCAGTACTTC. This translates into CASRAGGSYEQYF.

This clonotype has ten or more counts. The V and J genes are TRBV19 and TRBJ2-1; 9 positions match TRBD2. There are 15 residues in the CDR3. In germline, CDR1 is LNHDA, CDR2 SQIVND (reference sequence). V lost 3 bases, J lost 6 bases, and 6 bases stayed unmatched. The CDR3 DNA follows: TGTGCCAGTAGTATCGTCGCGGGAGGGGGCAATGAGCAGTTCTTC. As protein: CASSIVAGGGNEQFF.

This chain connects TRBV7-9 to TRBJ2-3, with 10 bases fitting TRBD2. The CDR3 runs 17 residues. The ends lost 1 base at V and 2 bases at J; junction bases unmatched: 6. Germline CDR1 SEHNR, CDR2 FQNEAQ (reference sequence). This CDR3 is CASSLELAGHTTDTQYF. The DNA of the CDR3 is TGTGCCAGCAGCTTAGAACTAGCGGGACACACCACAGATACGCAGTATTTT.

This clonotype was picked up many times. This chain connects TRBV2 to TRBJ1-2; 7 nucleotides align to TRBD1. The CDR3 runs to 13 residues. Germline loops: CDR1 SNHLY, CDR2 FYNNEI. Trimming removed 9 bases from V and 6 bases from J; junction bases left unmatched: 10. In DNA, the CDR3 is TGTGCCAGGTCACAGGGGCCAATGGATGGCTACACCTTC. As protein: CARSQGPMDGYTF.

This clonotype was detected only a few times. The V and J genes are TRBV4-1 and TRBJ1-6; TRBD1 matches at 10 bases. CDR1 is MGHRA, CDR2 YSYEKL, per germline. The CDR3 is made up of 17 amino acids. Unmatched junction bases numbered 10, after V lost 4 bases and J lost 7 bases. As DNA, the CDR3 is TGCGCCAGCAGCCCGTACTTCTCGGGACAGGGGAATTCACCCCTCCACTTT. Its translation: CASSPYFSGQGNSPLHF.

This clonotype was counted ten times or more. The V and J genes are TRBV28 and TRBJ2-7; D may be TRBD1 (6 bases). CDR1 and CDR2 (germline): MDHEN, SYDVKM. The CDR3 sequence is 14 residues long. V shed 5 bases and J shed 5 bases, with 16 bases lying between them. This CDR3 reads CASSPGGRGHEQYF. CDR3 nucleotide sequence: TGTGCCAGCAGTCCGGGCGGCAGGGGCCACGAGCAGTACTTC.

Many counts were recorded for this clonotype. The chain combines TRBV28 with TRBJ2-7, with TRBD2 as a possible D gene (6 bases). The V gene lost 5 bases and the J gene lost 0 bases, with 20 bases spanning the gap. Germline CDR1 is MDHEN and CDR2 is SYDVKM. The CDR3 consists of 17 residues. CDR3 nucleotides: TGTGCCAGCAGTCCTCCACTGGGAGGAGGGCACTCCTACGAGCAGTACTTC. Translating it yields CASSPPLGGGHSYEQYF.

The genes are TRBV10-1 and TRBJ1-1; D possibly corresponds to TRBD1 (5 bases). The CDR3 sequence is 14 residues long. Germline V gene data show CDR1 as WNHNN and CDR2 as SYGVQD (reference sequence). Trimming removed 1 base at V and 3 bases at J, with 9 bases between. In nucleotides, the CDR3 is TGCGCCAGCAGTGAGTTTGGGGGTTACACTGAAGCTTTCTTT. Translated, it gives CASSEFGGYTEAFF.

This clonotype was detected many times. The rearrangement links TRBV11-2 to TRBJ1-3; D is undetermined. The CDR3 consists of 15 residues. With 2 bases removed from V and 4 bases from J, the gap between germline ends came to 12 bases. Germline V gene lookup returns CDR1 SGHAT and CDR2 FQNNGV. The CDR3 region has the DNA TGTGCCAGCAGCTTAACGGCAGGAAGAGGAAACACCATATATTTT. Translating it yields CASSLTAGRGNTIYF.

This chain uses TRBV28 with TRBJ2-2, with D perhaps given as TRBD1 or TRBD2 (5 bases each). Germline loops: CDR1 MDHEN, CDR2 SYDVKM. This CDR3 has 13 residues. V was trimmed by 8 bases and J by 6 bases, leaving 13 bases between them. The CDR3 DNA sequence: TGTGCCAGCCGGGACCGCGCCCCCGGGGAGCTGTTTTTT. Protein product: CASRDRAPGELFF.

There are many counts of this clonotype. V and J are TRBV20-1 and TRBJ2-5; D is unresolved. Trimming stripped 5 bases from V and 4 bases from J, with 23 bases between. The CDR3 is 16 amino acids. Germline V CDR1 and CDR2: DFQATT, SNEGSKA (reference sequence). The CDR3 protein is CSAPPLDGDPRETQYF. The DNA of the CDR3 is TGCAGTGCTCCCCCTTTAGACGGAGACCCAAGAGAGACCCAGTACTTC.